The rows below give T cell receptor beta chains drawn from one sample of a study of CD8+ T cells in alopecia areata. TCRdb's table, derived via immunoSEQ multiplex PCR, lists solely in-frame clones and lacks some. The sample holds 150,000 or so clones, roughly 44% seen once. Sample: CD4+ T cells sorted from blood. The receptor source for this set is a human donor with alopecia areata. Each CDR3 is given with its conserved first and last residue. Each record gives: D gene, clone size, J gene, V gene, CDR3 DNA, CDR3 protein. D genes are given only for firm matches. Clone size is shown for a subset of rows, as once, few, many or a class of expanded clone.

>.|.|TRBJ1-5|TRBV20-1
TGCAGTGTAGGGGGTCAGCCCCAGCATTTT
CSVGGQPQHF
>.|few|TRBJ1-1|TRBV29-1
TGCAGCGTTGCTAGGACAGCTTCCACTGAAGCTTTCTTT
CSVARTASTEAFF
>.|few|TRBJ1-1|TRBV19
TGTGCCAGTCGTCGGCGGGGGGCCCTAAATAAAATGGAAGCTTTCTTT
CASRRRGALNKMEAFF
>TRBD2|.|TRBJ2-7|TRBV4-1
TGCGCCAGCAGCGAAGGACTAGCGCGCTCCTACGAGCAGTACTTC
CASSEGLARSYEQYF
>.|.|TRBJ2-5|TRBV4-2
TGTGCCAGCAGCCAATTTAGGGGAGAGACCCAGTACTTC
CASSQFRGETQYF
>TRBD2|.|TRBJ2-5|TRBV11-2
TGTGCCAGCAGCTTAGGACTAGCGGGAGCCCTACAAGAGACCCAGTACTTC
CASSLGLAGALQETQYF
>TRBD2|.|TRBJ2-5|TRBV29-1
TGCAGCGTTGCTTGGCTAGCGGGAGTTGGATCAGAGACCCAGTACTTC
CSVAWLAGVGSETQYF
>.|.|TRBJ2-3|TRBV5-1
TGCGCCAGCAGTCGTCGGGGCAACACAGATACGCAGTATTTT
CASSRRGNTDTQYF
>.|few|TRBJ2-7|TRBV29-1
TGCAGCGTTGAGAGGGACTCTAGAAACGAGCAGTACTTC
CSVERDSRNEQYF
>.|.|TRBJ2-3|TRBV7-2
TGTGCCAGCACCTTCGGACAGCTCAGCTCAGATACGCAGTATTTT
CASTFGQLSSDTQYF
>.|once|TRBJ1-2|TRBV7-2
TGTGCCAGCAGCTTAGCGGGGACATGGCCCACCTTC
CASSLAGTWPTF
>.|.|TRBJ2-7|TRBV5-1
TGCGCCAGCAGCTTGGATGGATACGAGCAGTACTTC
CASSLDGYEQYF
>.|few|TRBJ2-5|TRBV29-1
TGCAGCGTTTATCCGGCACCACCGGAGACCCAGTACTTC
CSVYPAPPETQYF
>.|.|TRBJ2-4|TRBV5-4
TGTGCCAGCAGCTTAGAAACAGGGAGAATTCAGTACTTC
CASSLETGRIQYF
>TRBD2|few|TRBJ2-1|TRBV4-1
TGCGCCAGCAGCCAACTAGCGGGAGTGCCAAAGTTCTTC
CASSQLAGVPKFF
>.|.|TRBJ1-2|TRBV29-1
TGCAGCGTTGTAAACGGGAGGAACTATGGCTACACCTTC
CSVVNGRNYGYTF
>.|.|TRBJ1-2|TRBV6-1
TGTGCCAGCAGGGAGGACAAGATCTATGGCTACACCTTC
CASREDKIYGYTF
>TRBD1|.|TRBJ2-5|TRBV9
TGTGCCAGCAGCCCCAGACAGGGGGAAGAGACCCAGTACTTC
CASSPRQGEETQYF
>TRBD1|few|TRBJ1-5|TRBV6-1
TGTGCCAGCAGCAGGGGGGACAGCGGTCAGCCCCAGCATTTT
CASSRGDSGQPQHF
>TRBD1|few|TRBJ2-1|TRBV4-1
TGCGCCAGCAGCCAAGAGGGGACAGGGGCCAACAATGAGCAGTTCTTC
CASSQEGTGANNEQFF
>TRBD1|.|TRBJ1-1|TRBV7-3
TGTGCCAGCAGCCCCGGGACAGGGGTATTTGACACTGAAGCTTTCTTT
CASSPGTGVFDTEAFF
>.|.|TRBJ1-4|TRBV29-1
TGCAGCATAGCGGTTTTCGATGGGGAAAAACTGTTTTTT
CSIAVFDGEKLFF
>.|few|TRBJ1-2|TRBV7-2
TGTGCCAGCAGCTCCGGTCGACAGAGTTATGGCTACACCTTC
CASSSGRQSYGYTF
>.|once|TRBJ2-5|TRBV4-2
TGTGCCAGCAGCGTCAGGACCCCTCAAGAGACCCAGTACTTC
CASSVRTPQETQYF
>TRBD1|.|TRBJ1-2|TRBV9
TGTGCCAGCAGCGAGACCTGGGAGGGGGCCGGTGGCTACACCTTC
CASSETWEGAGGYTF
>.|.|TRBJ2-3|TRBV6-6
TGTGCCCTACGGCCGGGCTCCCCAGATACGCAGTATTTT
CALRPGSPDTQYF
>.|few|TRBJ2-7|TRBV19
TGTGCCAGTAGTACAATGGACGGAGCCTACGAGCAGTACTTC
CASSTMDGAYEQYF
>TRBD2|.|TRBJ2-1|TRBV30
TGTGCCTGGATTCTAGCGGGCAGGAATGAGCAGTTCTTC
CAWILAGRNEQFF
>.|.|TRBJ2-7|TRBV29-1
TGCAGCGTCGAGGAATTCAGCTACGAGCAGTACTTC
CSVEEFSYEQYF
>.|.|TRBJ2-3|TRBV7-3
TGTGCCAGCAGCACGGGACCGCCCCCAGATACGCAGTATTTT
CASSTGPPPDTQYF
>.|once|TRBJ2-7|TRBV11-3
TGTGCCAGCAGCTTAGGGGTACAGCGCGAGCAGTACTTC
CASSLGVQREQYF
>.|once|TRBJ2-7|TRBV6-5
TGTGCCAGCACCTACGGGTACGAGCAGTACTTC
CASTYGYEQYF
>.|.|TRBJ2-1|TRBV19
TGTGCCAGTAGGCCCCGGGTCGCTTACAATGAGCAGTTCTTC
CASRPRVAYNEQFF
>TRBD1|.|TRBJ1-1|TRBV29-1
TGCAGCGTTGGATTACAGGGGCGTAACACTGAAGCTTTCTTT
CSVGLQGRNTEAFF
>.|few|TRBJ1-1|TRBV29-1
TGCAGCGGAGTGAACACTGAAGCTTTCTTT
CSGVNTEAFF
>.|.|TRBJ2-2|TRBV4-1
TGCGCCAGCAGCCAAGGTTACACCGGGGAGCTGTTTTTT
CASSQGYTGELFF
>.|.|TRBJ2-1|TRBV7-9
TGTGCCAGCAGTCGACGTTTGGCCGGCAATGAGCAGTTCTTC
CASSRRLAGNEQFF
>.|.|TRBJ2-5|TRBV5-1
TGCGCCAGCAGCTTCGGTCGGAGGGAGGCCCAGTACTTC
CASSFGRREAQYF
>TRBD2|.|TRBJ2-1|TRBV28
TGTGCCAGCAGTTTTGGGCGGGAGGCGCCCCGGTTCTTC
CASSFGREAPRFF
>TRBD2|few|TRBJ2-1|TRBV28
TGTGCCAGCAGCCCCCCCCTAGCGGAACAGTTCTTC
CASSPPLAEQFF
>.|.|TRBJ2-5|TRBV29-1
TGCAGCGTTGACAGGGTGTTTCTTGAGACCCAGTACTTC
CSVDRVFLETQYF
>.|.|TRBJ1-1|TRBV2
TGTGCCAGCCTACCCGCAGGAAGTCGGGACACTGAAGCTTTCTTT
CASLPAGSRDTEAFF
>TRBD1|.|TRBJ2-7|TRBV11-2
TGTGCCAGCAGCTCCCTTCCGGGACAGGGCACCTACGAGCAGTACTTC
CASSSLPGQGTYEQYF
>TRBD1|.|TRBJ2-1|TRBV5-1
TGCGCCAGCAGTCTAGGACAGGGGGGAAATGAGCAGTTCTTC
CASSLGQGGNEQFF
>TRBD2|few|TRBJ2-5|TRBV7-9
TGTGCCAGCAGTTACGCAGCGAGAGCGGGGAAAGAGACCCAGTACTTC
CASSYAARAGKETQYF
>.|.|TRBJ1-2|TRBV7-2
TGTGCCAGCAGCTTGGACAGCACTAACTATGGCTACACCTTC
CASSLDSTNYGYTF
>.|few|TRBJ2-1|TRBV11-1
TGTGCCAGCAGCTTCCAGGGCCAGCAGTTCTTC
CASSFQGQQFF
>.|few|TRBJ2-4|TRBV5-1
TGCGCCAGCAGCTTCTCCCAGGGCCCAAAAAACATTCAGTACTTC
CASSFSQGPKNIQYF
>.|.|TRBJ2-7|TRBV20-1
TGCAGTGCCAGACTAGTCTACGAGCAGTACTTC
CSARLVYEQYF